The TCR beta chain under discussion was sequenced for a study of blood T cell repertoires in COVID-19. Overall study context: Both acute and convalescent COVID-19 samples were obtained from the United States, Italy and Spain. Nucleic acid was either cDNA or gDNA, and it came from T cells, B-cell-depleted T cells, or PBMCs.

Authors' processing steps: Researchers report that nucleated cell counts were estimated from reference gene primer amplification. Produced via immunoSEQ multiplex PCR; TCRdb's table is partial and in-frame only. V and J calls and clone size follow that table, whereas D and trimming were derived from the DNA. The table shows 650,000 to 800,000 clones, with more than 80% occurring only once. CDR1 is SGHNT, CDR2 YENEEA, per germline. The ends were cut back, 5 bases at V and 0 bases at J, with 11 bases in the middle. This CDR3 spans 16 amino acids. This sequence originates from a woman between 18 and 29 years old with acute or convalescent COVID-19. The chain employs TRBV11-3 and TRBJ2-6; a possible D gene is TRBD1 (6 bases). The sequencing input was peripheral blood. In nucleotides, the CDR3 is TGTGCCAGCAGCCACCCGGACAGCTCTGGGGCCAACGTCCTGACTTTC. Its protein is CASSHPDSSGANVLTF.